The sequence of this T cell receptor (beta chain) was determined in a study of immune heterogeneity within non-small cell lung tumors (dated 2018 in TCRdb). Broadly, across the study: By histology, the tumors were several squamous cell carcinomas, nine to eleven non-squamous carcinomas and 1 tumor not otherwise specified. Transcriptome data were available for just 44 loci from eleven to twelve patients, whereas TCR repertoire analysis spanned under 65 tumor loci from roughly 14 patients. Whole-exome sequencing, RNA-seq and TCR beta repertoire sequencing were combined for multiple spatially distinct regions from each NSCLC tumor so that intratumoral immune heterogeneity could be examined. Neoantigen binding to each patient's HLA alleles was predicted with netMHCpan-3.0 for mutant peptides of 8 to 11 amino acids. Overall study results and their limits: A statistically significant but moderate positive correlation (R roughly 0.33) was observed between local T-cell repertoire clonality and local tumor mutational burden. Within a patient, the same dominant CDR3B clonotypes appeared at multiple loci, but different tumor locations also contained unique high-frequency clones. For the most part, high-frequency TCR beta clonotypes differed from one individual patient to another.

Germline trimming amounts to 3 bases on V and 0 bases on J, with 11 as the count of junction bases outside the gene matches. Including cysteine and phenylalanine, the CDR3 has 18 amino acids. The read is trimmed to its CDR3 DNA, 54 bases read in frame from base 1. The germline V gene encodes CDR1 LNHDA and CDR2 SQIVND (reference sequence). For the TCR template, genomic DNA was extracted from bulk tumor tissue, and approximately 600 ng of gDNA was amplified for each sample. Multiple biopsies per primary tumor were taken during surgery, spaced as far apart as possible within the tumor mass. Patients in the study cohort, which was described as untreated, were newly diagnosed NSCLC cases going through curative surgery. The donors were approximately 15 patients with newly diagnosed non-small cell lung cancer who were having surgery with curative intent. Two independent pathologists reviewed the resected tumor masses. Sequencing was performed only on DNA and RNA samples of high quality.

This clonotype counts as medium-sized (0.01 to 0.1%). It has no known antigen specificity. No base quality values were provided; no much bigger clone lies one nucleotide off. The TCR beta CDR3 region was amplified with a multiplex PCR system whose first round ran for about 9 cycles using 32 V-gene forward primers and 13 J-gene reverse primers. First-round PCR used a QIAGEN Multiplex PCR Kit, and primer sequences were filed in Chinese patent CN105087789A. In a second PCR round, Illumina universal primers were added with the Phusion High-Fidelity PCR Kit. TCR libraries were paired-end sequenced at 151 bp read length on the Illumina HiSeq X Ten platform. The authors' pipeline ran thus. Cutadapt was used to discard reads without multiplex PCR primers, PEAR merged the read pairs, and MiXCR with default settings called the CDR3 regions. Repertoire diversity was assessed by Shannon entropy, and clonality was calculated as one minus the Shannon entropy divided by the ln of the count of productive unique sequences. Dominant or high-frequency T-cell clones were defined as clonotypes at frequencies of at least 0.5%. TCRdb redid the processing of the public reads, applying fastp at Q25 and MiXCR, and retained in-frame beta chains. Rows are combined by CDR3 protein, so each entry shows the most common genes and DNA. TCRdb's processing, not the authors', yielded these V and J calls. The table for this sample lists a few thousand distinct CDR3 sequences; around 19% of them were counted only once. The ten largest clones represent 3% to 4.5% of the sample.

The chain links TRBV19 with TRBJ1-5, and TRBD1 aligns with 7 junction nucleotides. The TCR originated in a man in his forties with non-small cell lung cancer. Material for sequencing was lung tumor tissue. The CDR3 region: CASSISSGTVYSNQPQHF. In nucleotide form, the sequence is TGTGCCAGTAGTATTTCCTCCGGGACAGTGTATAGCAATCAGCCCCAGCATTTT.